Listed here are 6 T cell receptor beta chains from one sample, sequenced in a study of cytomegalovirus exposure and HLA in healthy donors. This PCR relied on a set of 60 Vbeta primers and 13 Jbeta primers. TCRdb keeps only in-frame clones here, not all; method: immunoSEQ multiplex PCR. The data contain some 250,000 clones, 82% of them seen just once; the ten biggest clones take up more than 5%. Sample: PBMCs. These TCRs come from a woman in her forties in good health and CMV-seropositive.

DNA of the CDR3: TGTGCCAGCAGCGTCCCGGGACAGGGGCTGGGCGAGCAGTACTTC. This codes for CASSVPGQGLGEQYF. The gene calls are TRBV2 and TRBJ2-7; TRBD1 agrees at 10 bases. The CDR3 loop spans 15 amino acids. V shed 6 bases, J shed 6 bases, and the junction held 11 bases outside the gene matches. Germline V gene lookup returns CDR1 SNHLY and CDR2 FYNNEI.

The genes are TRBV15 and TRBJ2-7; possibly TRBD2 for D (6 bases). Trimming removed 0 bases at V and 6 bases at J, with 15 bases between. Germline V gene data show CDR1 as LNHNV and CDR2 as YYDKDF (reference sequence). The CDR3 sequence is 15 residues long. The chain's CDR3 is CATSRDKEGKSEQYF. CDR3 DNA sequence: TGTGCCACCAGCAGAGATAAGGAGGGAAAAAGCGAGCAGTACTTC.

The sample holds one count of this clone. The chain carries TRBV11-3 and TRBJ2-7, with a possible D match to TRBD2 (5 bases). CDR1 is SGHNT, CDR2 YENEEA, per germline. V gave up 1 base and J gave up 7 bases, with 26 bases separating them. The CDR3 is 18 residues long. The CDR3 DNA follows: TGTGCCAGCAGCTTAGGGGCCCCCCGGGGTAGGTCCAATCGGGAGCAGTACTTC. The encoded protein is CASSLGAPRGRSNREQYF. Full variable domain (rest looked up from reference TRBV11-3 and TRBJ2-7): EAGVVQSPRYKIIEKKQPVAFWCNPISGHNTLYWYLQNLGQGPELLIRYENEEAVDDSQLPKDRFSAERLKGVDSTLKIQPAELGDSAVYLCASSLGAPRGRSNREQYFGPGTRLTVT.

CDR3 nucleotides: TGTGCCAGCAGTTACGACAGCCTCTATGGCTACACCTTC. This codes for CASSYDSLYGYTF. The J gene is TRBJ1-2, the V gene TRBV6-5; D is perhaps TRBD1 (5 bases). V was pared by 2 bases and J by 4 bases, with 8 bases between. Germline CDR1 MNHEY, CDR2 SVGAGI. This CDR3 comprises 13 residues.

The chain is built from TRBV4-2 and TRBJ2-1; D is perhaps TRBD2 (6 bases). The CDR3 is 19 amino acids. The germline V gene encodes CDR1 LGHNA and CDR2 YNFKEQ. V was trimmed by 0 bases and J by 2 bases, leaving 20 bases between them. The chain's CDR3 is CASSQEGGGLQAAYNEQFF. CDR3 in DNA: TGTGCCAGCAGCCAAGAGGGGGGTGGACTACAGGCCGCCTACAATGAGCAGTTCTTC.

The chain employs TRBV5-6 and TRBJ1-2; TRBD1 agrees at 7 bases. Losses at the gene ends were 4 bases for V and 7 bases for J; bases not matched to a gene: 4. Germline CDR1 reads SGHDT; CDR2 reads YYEEEE. The CDR3 totals 12 residues. CDR3 residues: CASSAYRGGYTF. Written as DNA, the CDR3 is TGTGCCAGCAGCGCATACAGGGGTGGCTACACCTTC.